These 5 T cell receptor beta chains were sequenced from one sample in a study of cytomegalovirus exposure and HLA in healthy donors. Sequenced by immunoSEQ multiplex PCR; TCRdb stores in-frame clones only, minus some. The profile shows some 340,000 clones, roughly nine tenths of them singletons. The sequencing input was PBMCs. The origin of the receptors is a woman younger than 45 in good health and CMV-seropositive.

The chain joins TRBV30 to TRBJ1-2, with D hard to call. This CDR3 region has 14 residues. The V and J ends lost 3 bases and 0 bases respectively, with 11 bases between them. Germline V gives CDR1 GTSNPN, CDR2 SVGIG (reference sequence). The CDR3 spells CAWSFPGSNYGYTF. The CDR3 region has the DNA TGTGCCTGGAGCTTCCCAGGATCTAACTATGGCTACACCTTC. Full variable domain (rest looked up from reference TRBV30 and TRBJ1-2): SQTIHQWPATLVQPVGSPLSLECTVEGTSNPNLYWYRQAAGRGLQLLFYSVGIGQISSEVPQNLSASRPQDRQFILSSKKLLLSDSGFYLCAWSFPGSNYGYTFGSGTRLTVV.

V is TRBV27 and J is TRBJ1-6; TRBD1 is a possible D gene (5 bases). The V gene's germline CDR1 is MNHEY and CDR2 SMNVEV (reference sequence). Deletions cut 4 bases from V and 3 bases from J, with 16 bases between. The CDR3 contains 17 residues. The CDR3 DNA follows: TGTGCCAGCAGTTCCATCGGGACCAAAAGCTATAATTCACCCCTCCACTTT. This translates into CASSSIGTKSYNSPLHF.

The rearrangement joins TRBV18 to TRBJ1-5; D is possibly TRBD1 (5 bases). The germline CDR1 and CDR2 sequences are KGHSH and LQKENI. This CDR3 has 14 residues. The V and J ends lost 3 bases and 3 bases respectively, with 9 bases between them. The CDR3 region has the DNA TGTGCCAGCTCACCCGGACAAGCCAATCAGCCCCAGCATTTT. It is translated as CASSPGQANQPQHF.

This clone was picked up one time. The V gene is TRBV28, the J gene TRBJ2-3; 12 nucleotides align to TRBD2. Germline loops: CDR1 MDHEN, CDR2 SYDVKM. The CDR3 loop spans 15 amino acids. J gave up 6 bases and V 5 bases, and 6 bases lay outside the gene matches. As DNA, the CDR3 is TGTGCCAGCAGTAAGAGGACTAGCGGGGTTGATACGCAGTATTTT. Encoded protein: CASSKRTSGVDTQYF.

The chain employs TRBV5-1 and TRBJ2-2; D remains ambiguous. The CDR3 loop spans 13 amino acids. The V and J ends lost 7 bases and 2 bases respectively, with 9 bases between them. Looked up from germline, CDR1 is SGHRS and CDR2 is YFSETQ. The chain's CDR3 is CASVQRNTGELFF. CDR3 sequence (DNA): TGCGCCAGCGTCCAGAGAAACACCGGGGAGCTGTTTTTT.